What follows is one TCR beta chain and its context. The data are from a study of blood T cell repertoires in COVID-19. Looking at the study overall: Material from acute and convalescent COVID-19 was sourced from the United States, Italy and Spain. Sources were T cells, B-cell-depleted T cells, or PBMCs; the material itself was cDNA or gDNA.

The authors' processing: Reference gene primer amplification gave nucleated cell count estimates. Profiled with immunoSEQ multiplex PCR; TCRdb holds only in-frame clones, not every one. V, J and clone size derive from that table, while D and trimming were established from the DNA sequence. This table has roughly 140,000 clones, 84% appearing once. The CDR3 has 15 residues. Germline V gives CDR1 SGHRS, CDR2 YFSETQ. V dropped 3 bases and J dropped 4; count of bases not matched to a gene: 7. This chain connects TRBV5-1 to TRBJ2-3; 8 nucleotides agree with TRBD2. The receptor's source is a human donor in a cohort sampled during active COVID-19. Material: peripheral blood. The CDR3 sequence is CASSSAGSGADTQYF. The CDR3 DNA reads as TGCGCCAGCAGCTCGGCGGGTAGCGGGGCAGATACGCAGTATTTT. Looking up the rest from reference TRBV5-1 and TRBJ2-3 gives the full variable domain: KAGVTQTPRYLIKTRGQQVTLSCSPISGHRSVSWYQQTPGQGLQFLFEYFSETQRNKGNFPGRFSGRQFSNSRSEMNVSTLELGDSALYLCASSSAGSGADTQYFGPGTRLTVL.